The 25 T cell receptor beta chains presented below share a single source sample, sequenced in a study of CD8 T cells in ankylosing spondylitis. TCRdb recomputed calls from the 5' RACE reads with MiXCR, one row per CDR3 protein. This sample has some 220,000 distinct CDR3 sequences, with around 8% found just once. Sample: blood, either unsorted or a sorted T cell fraction (not recorded which). The receptors shown here come from a female donor with ankylosing spondylitis or in good health (not recorded which).

Comments on this clonotype: Germline and junction disagree at one end, which may indicate a read error. The CDR3 sequence: CCAREGTAYSYEQYF. For the CDR3, the DNA is TGCTGTGCTAGAGAGGGGACAGCCTACTCCTACGAGCAGTACTTC. J is TRBJ2-7 and V is TRBV20-1, with 7 bases aligning to TRBD1. Germline V CDR1 and CDR2: DFQATT, SNEGSKA (reference sequence). The CDR3 length is 15 residues.

This clonotype came up many times. This chain uses TRBV20-1 with TRBJ1-4, with D hard to call. CDR3 length: 16 residues. Trimming shortened V by 0 bases and J by 0 bases, and 11 bases separated the two germline ends. Germline lookup yields CDR1 DFQATT and CDR2 SNEGSKA (reference sequence). The CDR3 region is CSARDLGSATNEKLFF. The CDR3 nucleotides are TGCAGTGCTAGAGATCTAGGGAGTGCAACTAATGAAAAACTGTTTTTT.

This clonotype came up many times. The gene calls are TRBV24-1 and TRBJ2-1; 7 bases are a match to TRBD1. The germline gives CDR1 KGHDR, CDR2 SFDVKD. The CDR3 consists of 14 residues. The V segment lost 4 bases and the J segment 7 bases; nucleotides outside the gene matches: 6. In nucleotides, the CDR3 is TGTGCCACCAGTGACCCGACAGGGTTGAATGAGCAGTTCTTC. As protein: CATSDPTGLNEQFF.

This clonotype was seen at least ten times. The V and J genes are TRBV12-3 or TRBV12-4 and TRBJ1-3, with D uncertain. V lost 0 bases and J 6 bases, leaving 15 bases between the germline ends. The CDR3 extends over 16 amino acids. CDR3 DNA: TGTGCCAGCAGTTTAGCGTTCCTCGAGGATGAAAACACCATATATTTT. This codes for CASSLAFLEDENTIYF.

This clonotype was counted many times. The chain has TRBV27 and TRBJ2-3, with D perhaps TRBD1 or TRBD2 (6 bases each). CDR1 and CDR2 from the germline V gene are MNHEY and SMNVEV (reference sequence). Trimming removed 6 bases at V and 6 bases at J, with 7 bases between. The CDR3 covers 11 residues. CDR3 protein: CASRGGDTQYF. As DNA, the CDR3 is TGTGCCAGCAGAGGGGGGGATACGCAGTATTTT.

This clonotype was picked up many times. The V call is TRBV3-1, the J call TRBJ1-1; TRBD1 aligns across 8 bases. The CDR3 totals 15 residues. Germline CDR1 and CDR2: LGHDT and YNNKEL (reference sequence). Losses at the gene ends were 5 bases for V and 1 base for J; bases not matched to a gene: 6. The CDR3 loop reads CASSIGQGWNTEAFF. The CDR3 region has the DNA TGTGCCAGCAGCATCGGACAGGGCTGGAACACTGAAGCTTTCTTT.

This clonotype was observed once. This may come from a read error, since a much larger clone is one base off. The chain has TRBV20-1 and TRBJ2-1; possibly TRBD2 for D (5 bases). The CDR3 covers 12 residues. The V end lost 7 bases, the J end lost 4 bases, and 11 bases lay between the germline ends. Germline V lookup: CDR1 DFQATT, CDR2 SNEGSKA (reference sequence). The CDR3 is CSVLERYNEQFF. The CDR3 DNA follows: TGCAGTGTACTAGAAAGGTACAATGAGCAGTTCTTC.

The CDR3 DNA follows: TGTGCCAGCACCCCGGGACAGGGGATCGCCGGGGAGCTGTTTTTT. Amino acid sequence: CASTPGQGIAGELFF. The chain is built from TRBV28 and TRBJ2-2; 10 bases line up with TRBD1. V shed 7 bases and J 6 bases; nucleotides not matched to a gene: 8. This CDR3 has 15 amino acids. Germline-derived CDR1 and CDR2 are MDHEN and SYDVKM.

This clonotype was found many times. V is TRBV3-1 and J is TRBJ1-6; TRBD1 is a possible D gene (5 bases). This CDR3 contains 13 residues. V lost 3 bases, J lost 11 bases, and 11 bases lay in between. Germline CDR1 is LGHDT and CDR2 is YNNKEL (reference sequence). The CDR3 loop is CASSHPQGAPLHF. Written as DNA, the CDR3 is TGTGCCAGCAGCCATCCCCAGGGTGCACCCCTCCACTTT.

This clonotype was counted at least ten times. The rearrangement joins TRBV3-1 to TRBJ2-1, with 9 positions matching TRBD2. V trimming: 6 bases; J trimming: 8 bases; junction bases outside the gene matches: 8. CDR1 and CDR2 from the germline V gene are LGHDT and YNNKEL (reference sequence). This CDR3 is built from 14 residues. CDR3 amino acids: CASRNWREGDEQFF. Written as DNA, the CDR3 is TGTGCCAGCAGGAATTGGCGGGAGGGGGATGAGCAGTTCTTC.

At least ten counts were recorded for this clonotype. J is TRBJ2-3 and V is TRBV12-3 or TRBV12-4; D gene uncertain. V lost 5 bases to trimming and J lost 6 bases, with 12 bases between them. CDR3 length: 13 residues. CDR3 residues: CASSARPVDTQYF. As DNA, the CDR3 is TGTGCCAGCAGTGCACGGCCGGTGGATACGCAGTATTTT.

This clonotype occurred a few times. This chain connects TRBV3-1 to TRBJ2-5; D is possibly TRBD2 (6 bases). Germline CDR1 is LGHDT and CDR2 is YNNKEL (reference sequence). V lost 4 bases and J lost 9, with 15 bases in between. The CDR3 totals 13 residues. CDR3 sequence (DNA): TGTGCCAGCAGCCCTACTCGGGAGACGTCCCAGTACTTC. This encodes CASSPTRETSQYF.

This chain connects TRBV12-3 or TRBV12-4 to TRBJ2-7; D gene ambiguous. The CDR3 loop spans 14 amino acids. V was pared by 1 base and J by 0 bases, with 7 bases between. The CDR3: CASSLVPSSYEQYF. In nucleotides, the CDR3 is TGTGCCAGCAGTTTAGTGCCCAGCTCCTACGAGCAGTACTTC.

This clonotype showed up many times. One end of the junction varies from germline; a read error may be responsible. This rearrangement joins TRBV20-1 to TRBJ2-1, with 7 bases aligning to TRBD2. CDR3 size: 13 residues. The germline V gene has CDR1 DFQATT and CDR2 SNEGSKA (reference sequence). The CDR3 loop reads CSARAPGASGPIF. As DNA, the CDR3 is TGCAGTGCTAGAGCCCCGGGCGCTAGCGGCCCCATATTC.

This clonotype was counted ten times or more. The chain employs TRBV20-1 and TRBJ2-7, with unresolved D. The CDR3 spans 17 residues. V dropped 2 bases and J dropped 0 bases, with 20 bases sitting between them. Germline V gene sequence: CDR1 DFQATT, CDR2 SNEGSKA (reference sequence). Here the CDR3 reads CSARFGSGKKVSYEQYF. The CDR3, as DNA: TGCAGTGCTAGATTTGGGTCCGGCAAGAAAGTCTCCTACGAGCAGTACTTC.

This clonotype appeared many times. This rearrangement joins TRBV6-5 to TRBJ2-5; no definite D call. There are 16 residues in the CDR3. CDR1 MNHEY and CDR2 SVGAGI come from the germline V gene. V was trimmed by 4 bases and J by 4 bases, leaving 19 bases between them. CDR3 sequence (DNA): TGTGCCAGCAGTTTGGGCTCCCTTCGACTCGGAGAGACCCAGTACTTC. This codes for CASSLGSLRLGETQYF.

This clonotype was recorded at least ten times. CDR3 residues: CASSQDSTGEDEQFF. CDR3 coding DNA: TGTGCCAGCAGCCAAGATTCGACGGGAGAGGATGAGCAGTTCTTC. The chain joins TRBV3-1 to TRBJ2-1; D may be TRBD2 (6 bases). This CDR3 comprises 15 residues. V gave up 0 bases and J gave up 8 bases, with 14 bases separating them. Germline CDR1 is LGHDT and CDR2 is YNNKEL (reference sequence).

This clonotype was counted at least ten times. J is TRBJ2-3 and V is TRBV6-2 or TRBV6-3, with D perhaps matching TRBD1 (6 bases). CDR3 length equals 13 residues. V lost 6 bases and J 5 bases, leaving 12 bases between the germline ends. Germline V gene data show CDR1 as MNHEY and CDR2 as SVGEGT. The CDR3: CASRDSRGDTQYF. The DNA for the CDR3 is TGTGCCAGCAGGGATAGCAGGGGAGATACGCAGTATTTT.

This clonotype was seen many times. The chain is built from TRBV3-1 and TRBJ2-1; 12 bases match TRBD2. J lost 0 bases, V lost 4 bases, and 4 bases had no gene match. CDR1 LGHDT and CDR2 YNNKEL come from the germline V gene (reference sequence). This CDR3 is built from 17 residues. The CDR3 sequence is CASSPLAGGHSYNEQFF. CDR3 nucleotide sequence: TGTGCCAGCAGCCCACTAGCGGGAGGCCACTCCTACAATGAGCAGTTCTTC.

In this sample, this clonotype turned up many times. The rearrangement links TRBV6-2 or TRBV6-3 to TRBJ1-5; 9 positions match TRBD1. The CDR3 spans 14 residues. V shed 5 bases and J 5 bases; nucleotides not matched to a gene: 4. Germline V gene sequence: CDR1 MNHEY, CDR2 SVGEGT. The CDR3 DNA sequence: TGTGCCAGCAGTCGCGACAGGGGGGATCAGCCCCAGCATTTT. Encoded protein: CASSRDRGDQPQHF.

This clonotype was found many times. This rearrangement joins TRBV29-1 to TRBJ2-7; D is possibly TRBD1 (5 bases). The CDR3 totals 13 residues. Germline V gene lookup returns CDR1 SQVTM and CDR2 ANQGSEA. V was pared by 7 bases and J by 2 bases, with 15 bases between. The CDR3 region has the DNA TGCAGCGCAACACGACAGCAACCCTACGAGCAGTACTTC. It encodes CSATRQQPYEQYF.

The chain uses TRBV28 and TRBJ1-1; no clear D. Germline CDR1 and CDR2: MDHEN and SYDVKM. The CDR3 totals 14 residues. The V and J ends lost 10 bases and 1 base respectively, with 16 bases between them. The CDR3: CATNIQEKNTEAFF. In nucleotides, the CDR3 is TGTGCCACTAACATCCAGGAGAAGAACACTGAAGCTTTCTTT.

The chain combines TRBV19 with TRBJ2-7; the D is unclear. The CDR3 extends over 14 amino acids. Germline V lookup: CDR1 LNHDA, CDR2 SQIVND (reference sequence). Trimming took 9 bases from V and 2 from J, leaving 17 bases between them. CDR3 bases: TGTGCCAGAAAGTCTCGGACGGCGACCTACGAGCAGTACTTC. Its protein is CARKSRTATYEQYF.

At least ten counts were recorded for this clonotype. The rearrangement joins TRBV12-3 or TRBV12-4 to TRBJ2-2, with D perhaps TRBD1 (5 bases). The CDR3 contains 14 residues. V lost 6 bases and J lost 4, with 12 bases in between. The CDR3 here is CASSQTEGTGELFF. CDR3 DNA: TGTGCCAGCAGCCAGACAGAAGGCACCGGGGAGCTGTTTTTT.

This clonotype was observed a few times. This chain joins TRBV7-2 and TRBJ1-5; tentatively, D is TRBD1 (6 bases). Trimming removed 1 base at V and 3 bases at J, with 10 bases between. Germline V lookup: CDR1 SGHTA, CDR2 FQGNSA. The CDR3 has 15 amino acids. CDR3 nucleotides: TGTGCCAGCAGCTTAGAGACAGGTTTCAATCAGCCCCAGCATTTT. Residues: CASSLETGFNQPQHF.